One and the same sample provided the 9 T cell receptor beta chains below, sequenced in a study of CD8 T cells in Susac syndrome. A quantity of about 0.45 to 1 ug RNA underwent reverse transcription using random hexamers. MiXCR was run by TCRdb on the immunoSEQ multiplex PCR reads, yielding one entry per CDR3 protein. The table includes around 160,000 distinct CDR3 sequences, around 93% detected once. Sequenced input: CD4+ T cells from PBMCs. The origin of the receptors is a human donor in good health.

The CDR3 loop is CASSGDRVEQYF. DNA of the CDR3: TGTGCCAGCTCAGGGGACAGGGTTGAGCAGTACTTC. V usage is TRBV18 and J usage is TRBJ2-7, with TRBD1 matching 9 bases. This CDR3 region has 12 residues. Germline V gene sequence: CDR1 KGHSH, CDR2 LQKENI. V lost 5 bases to trimming and J lost 7 bases; unmatched junction nucleotides: 3.

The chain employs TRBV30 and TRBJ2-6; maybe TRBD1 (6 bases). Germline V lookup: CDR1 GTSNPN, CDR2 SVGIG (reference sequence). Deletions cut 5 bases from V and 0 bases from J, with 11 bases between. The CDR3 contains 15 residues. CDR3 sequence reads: CAWDRSSSGANVLTF. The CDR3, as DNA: TGTGCCTGGGACAGGTCGAGCTCTGGGGCCAACGTCCTGACTTTC.

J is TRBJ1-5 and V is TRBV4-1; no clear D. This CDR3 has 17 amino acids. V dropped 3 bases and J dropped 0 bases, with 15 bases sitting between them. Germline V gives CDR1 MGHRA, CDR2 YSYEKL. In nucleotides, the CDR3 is TGCGCCAGCAGCCATAGGCCTGGGGAGTATAGCAATCAGCCCCAGCATTTT. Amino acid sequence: CASSHRPGEYSNQPQHF.

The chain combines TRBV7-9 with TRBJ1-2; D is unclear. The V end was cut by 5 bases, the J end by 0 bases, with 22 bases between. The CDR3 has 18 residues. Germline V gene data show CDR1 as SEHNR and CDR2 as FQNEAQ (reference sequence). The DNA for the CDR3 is TGTGCCAGCAGCGCAGGACTTCGGACGGATCGGACTAACTATGGCTACACCTTC. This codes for CASSAGLRTDRTNYGYTF.

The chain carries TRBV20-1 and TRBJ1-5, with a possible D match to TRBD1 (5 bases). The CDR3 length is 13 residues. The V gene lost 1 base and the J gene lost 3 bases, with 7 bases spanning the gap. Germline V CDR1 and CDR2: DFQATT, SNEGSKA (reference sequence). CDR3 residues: CSARVDTNQPQHF. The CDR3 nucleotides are TGCAGTGCTAGAGTGGACACCAATCAGCCCCAGCATTTT.

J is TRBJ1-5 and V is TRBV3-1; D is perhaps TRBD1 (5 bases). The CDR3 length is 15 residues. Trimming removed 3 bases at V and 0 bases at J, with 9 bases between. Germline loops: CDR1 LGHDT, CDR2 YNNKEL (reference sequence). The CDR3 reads CASSQGLHSNQPQHF. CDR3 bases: TGTGCCAGCAGCCAGGGACTCCATAGCAATCAGCCCCAGCATTTT.

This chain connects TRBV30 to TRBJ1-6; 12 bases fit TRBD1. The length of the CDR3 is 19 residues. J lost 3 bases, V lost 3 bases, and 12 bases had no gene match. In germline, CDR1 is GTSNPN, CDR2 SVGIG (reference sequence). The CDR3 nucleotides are TGTGCCTGGAGATCTATTCTGGGACAGGGGGCTTTCTATAATTCACCCCTCCACTTT. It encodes CAWRSILGQGAFYNSPLHF.

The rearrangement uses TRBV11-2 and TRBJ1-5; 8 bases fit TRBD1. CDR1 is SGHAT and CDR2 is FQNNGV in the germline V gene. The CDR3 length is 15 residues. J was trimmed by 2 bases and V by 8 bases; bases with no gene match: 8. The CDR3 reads CASSVDRGGNQPQHF. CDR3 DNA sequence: TGTGCCAGCTCCGTAGACAGGGGAGGCAATCAGCCCCAGCATTTT.

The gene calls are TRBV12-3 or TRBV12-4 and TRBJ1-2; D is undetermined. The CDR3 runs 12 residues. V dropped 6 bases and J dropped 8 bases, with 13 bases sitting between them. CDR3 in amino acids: CASSRFLGGYTF. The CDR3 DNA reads TGTGCCAGCAGCCGGTTCTTGGGGGGCTACACCTTC.